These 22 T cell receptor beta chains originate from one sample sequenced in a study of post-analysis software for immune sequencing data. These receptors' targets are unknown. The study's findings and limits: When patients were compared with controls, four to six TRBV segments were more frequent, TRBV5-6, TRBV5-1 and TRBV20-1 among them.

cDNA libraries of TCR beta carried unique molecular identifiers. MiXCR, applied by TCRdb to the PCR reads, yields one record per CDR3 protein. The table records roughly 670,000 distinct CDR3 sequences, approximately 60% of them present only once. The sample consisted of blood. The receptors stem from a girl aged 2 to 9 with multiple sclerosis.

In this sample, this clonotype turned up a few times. The CDR3 loop is CASSLTVYNEQFF. The CDR3 region has the DNA TGTGCCAGCAGCTTGACTGTCTACAATGAGCAGTTCTTC. The rearrangement uses TRBV7-9 and TRBJ2-1; D unresolved. This CDR3 comprises 13 residues. Looked up from germline, CDR1 is SEHNR and CDR2 is FQNEAQ (reference sequence). V lost 3 bases and J lost 3, with 6 bases in between.

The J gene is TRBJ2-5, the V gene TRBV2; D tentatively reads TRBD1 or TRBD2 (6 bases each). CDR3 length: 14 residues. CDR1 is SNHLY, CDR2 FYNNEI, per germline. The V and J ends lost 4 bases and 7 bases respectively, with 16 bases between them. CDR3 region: CASSGGAPPATQYF. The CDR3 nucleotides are TGTGCCAGCAGTGGGGGGGCCCCACCGGCGACCCAGTACTTC.

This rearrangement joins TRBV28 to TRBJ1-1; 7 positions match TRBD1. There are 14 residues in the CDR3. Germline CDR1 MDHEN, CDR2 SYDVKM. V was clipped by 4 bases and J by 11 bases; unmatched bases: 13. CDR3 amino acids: CASSSTPQGMSAFF. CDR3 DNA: TGTGCCAGCAGTTCAACACCACAGGGGATGTCGGCTTTCTTT.

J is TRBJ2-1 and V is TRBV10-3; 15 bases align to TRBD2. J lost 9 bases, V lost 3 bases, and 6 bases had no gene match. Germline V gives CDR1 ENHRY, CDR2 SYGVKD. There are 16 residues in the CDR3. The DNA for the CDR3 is TGTGCCATCAGTGATGGGACTAGCGGGGGGCCTCTTGAGCAGTTCTTC. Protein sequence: CAISDGTSGGPLEQFF.

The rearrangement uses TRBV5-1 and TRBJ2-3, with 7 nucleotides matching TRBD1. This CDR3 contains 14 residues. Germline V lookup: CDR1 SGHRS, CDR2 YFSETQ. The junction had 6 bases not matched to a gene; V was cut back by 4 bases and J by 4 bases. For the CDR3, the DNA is TGCGCCAGCAGCACCGGACAGGACCCAGATACGCAGTATTTT. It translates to CASSTGQDPDTQYF.

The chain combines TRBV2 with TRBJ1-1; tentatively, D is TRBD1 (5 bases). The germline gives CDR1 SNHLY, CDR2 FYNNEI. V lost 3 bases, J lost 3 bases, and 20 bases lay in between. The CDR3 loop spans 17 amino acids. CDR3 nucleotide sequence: TGTGCCAGCAGTGACCACAGGCGGGGCAGGAGGGACACTGAAGCTTTCTTT. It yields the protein CASSDHRRGRRDTEAFF. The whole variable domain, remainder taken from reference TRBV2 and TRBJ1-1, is EPEVTQTPSHQVTQMGQEVILRCVPISNHLYFYWYRQILGQKVEFLVSFYNNEISEKSEIFDDQFSVERPDGSNFTLKIRSTKLEDSAMYFCASSDHRRGRRDTEAFFGQGTRLTVV.

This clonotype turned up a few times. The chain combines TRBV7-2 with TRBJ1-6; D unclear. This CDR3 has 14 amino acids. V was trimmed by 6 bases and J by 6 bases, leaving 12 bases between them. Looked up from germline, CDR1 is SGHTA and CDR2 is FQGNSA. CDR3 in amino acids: CASRGPHLNSPLHF. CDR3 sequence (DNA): TGTGCCAGCAGAGGACCCCACCTTAATTCACCCCTCCACTTT.

CDR3: CASKDRGPNYGYTF. In nucleotides, the CDR3 is TGTGCCAGCAAGGACAGGGGCCCCAACTATGGCTACACCTTC. The chain couples TRBV12-3 or TRBV12-4 to TRBJ1-2; 9 positions match TRBD1. CDR3 length: 14 residues. Trimming removed 7 bases from V and 2 bases from J; junction bases left unmatched: 5.

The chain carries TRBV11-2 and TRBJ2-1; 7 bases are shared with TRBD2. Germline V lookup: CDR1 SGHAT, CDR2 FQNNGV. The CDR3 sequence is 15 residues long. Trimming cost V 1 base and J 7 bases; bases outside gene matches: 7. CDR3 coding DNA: TGTGCCAGCAGCTTAGTAGGACGGGGGGTTAATGAGCAGTTCTTC. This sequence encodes CASSLVGRGVNEQFF.

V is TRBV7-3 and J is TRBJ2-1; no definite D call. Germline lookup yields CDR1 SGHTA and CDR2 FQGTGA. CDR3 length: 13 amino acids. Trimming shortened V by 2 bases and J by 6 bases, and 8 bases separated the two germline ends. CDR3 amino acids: CASSLGSPNEQFF. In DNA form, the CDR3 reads TGTGCCAGCAGCTTAGGTAGCCCCAATGAGCAGTTCTTC.

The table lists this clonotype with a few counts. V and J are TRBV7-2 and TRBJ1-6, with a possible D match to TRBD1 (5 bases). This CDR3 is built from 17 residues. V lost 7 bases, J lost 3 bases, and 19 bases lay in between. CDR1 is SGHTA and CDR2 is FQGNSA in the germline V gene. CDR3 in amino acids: CASNPTGRDLYNSPLHF. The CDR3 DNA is TGTGCCAGCAACCCTACAGGCCGAGATCTCTATAATTCACCCCTCCACTTT.

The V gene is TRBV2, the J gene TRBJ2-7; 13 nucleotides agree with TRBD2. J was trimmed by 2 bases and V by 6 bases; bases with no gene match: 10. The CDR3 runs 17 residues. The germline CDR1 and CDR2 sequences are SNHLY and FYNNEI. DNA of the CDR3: TGTGCCAGCAGAGAGTGGACTAGCGGGAGTGTCACCTACGAGCAGTACTTC. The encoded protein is CASREWTSGSVTYEQYF.

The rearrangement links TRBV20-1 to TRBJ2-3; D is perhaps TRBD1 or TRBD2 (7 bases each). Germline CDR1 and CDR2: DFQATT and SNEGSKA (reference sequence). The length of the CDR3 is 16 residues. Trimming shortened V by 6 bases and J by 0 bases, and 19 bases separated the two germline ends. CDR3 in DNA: TGCAGTGCCATCCTACTAGCGACAGGGAGCACAGATACGCAGTATTTT. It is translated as CSAILLATGSTDTQYF.

The CDR3 sequence is CSAILTTSGSNNEQFF. In DNA form, the CDR3 reads TGCAGTGCTATCTTAACGACTAGCGGGTCTAACAATGAGCAGTTCTTC. This chain uses TRBV20-1 with TRBJ2-1; 10 bases agree with TRBD2. V lost 4 bases, J lost 5 bases, and 11 bases stayed unmatched. This CDR3 spans 16 amino acids. Germline assignment: CDR1 DFQATT and CDR2 SNEGSKA (reference sequence).

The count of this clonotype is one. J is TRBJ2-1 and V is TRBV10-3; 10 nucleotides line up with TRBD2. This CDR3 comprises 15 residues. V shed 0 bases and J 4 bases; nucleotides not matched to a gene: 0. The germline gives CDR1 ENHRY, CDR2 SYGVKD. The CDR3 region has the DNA TGTGCCATCAGTGAGTCACTAGCGGGGTACAATGAGCAGTTCTTC. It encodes CAISESLAGYNEQFF.

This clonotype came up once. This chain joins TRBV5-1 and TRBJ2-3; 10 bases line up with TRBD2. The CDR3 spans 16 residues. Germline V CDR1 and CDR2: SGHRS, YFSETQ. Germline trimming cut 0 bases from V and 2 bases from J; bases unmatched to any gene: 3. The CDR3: CASSLGAGGHTDTQYF. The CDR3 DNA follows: TGCGCCAGCAGCTTGGGAGCGGGAGGGCACACAGATACGCAGTATTTT.

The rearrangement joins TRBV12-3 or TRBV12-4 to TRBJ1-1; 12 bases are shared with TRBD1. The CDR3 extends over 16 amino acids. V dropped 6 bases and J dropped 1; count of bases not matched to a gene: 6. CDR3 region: CASSSRDRGRNTEAFF. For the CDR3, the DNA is TGTGCCAGCAGCTCGAGGGACAGGGGGCGGAACACTGAAGCTTTCTTT.

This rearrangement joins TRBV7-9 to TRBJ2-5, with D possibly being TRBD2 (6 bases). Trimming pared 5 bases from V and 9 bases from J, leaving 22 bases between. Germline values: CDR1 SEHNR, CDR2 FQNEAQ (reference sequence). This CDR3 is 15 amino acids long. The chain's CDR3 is CASSEGPGDWEAQYF. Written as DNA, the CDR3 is TGTGCCAGCAGCGAAGGCCCGGGGGACTGGGAGGCCCAGTACTTC.

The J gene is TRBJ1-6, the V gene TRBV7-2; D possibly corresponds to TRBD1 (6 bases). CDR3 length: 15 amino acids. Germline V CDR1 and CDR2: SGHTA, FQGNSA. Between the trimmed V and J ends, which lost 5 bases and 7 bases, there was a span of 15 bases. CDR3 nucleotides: TGTGCCAGCAGCCCCCTTGGACAGCGGAATTCACCCCTCCACTTT. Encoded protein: CASSPLGQRNSPLHF.

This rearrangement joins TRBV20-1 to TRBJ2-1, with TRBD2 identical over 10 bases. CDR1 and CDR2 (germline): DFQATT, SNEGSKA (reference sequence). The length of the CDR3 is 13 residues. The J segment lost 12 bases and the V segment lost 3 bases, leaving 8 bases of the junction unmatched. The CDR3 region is CSASSGGIPAQFF. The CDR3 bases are TGCAGTGCTAGTAGCGGGGGGATCCCTGCGCAGTTCTTC.

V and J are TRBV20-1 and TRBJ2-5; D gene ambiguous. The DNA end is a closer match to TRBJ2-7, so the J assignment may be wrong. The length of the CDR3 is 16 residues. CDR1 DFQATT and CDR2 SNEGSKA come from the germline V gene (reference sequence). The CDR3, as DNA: TGCAGTGCTAGATCCACCTTCGGGTCTAGTTCCTACGAGCAGTACTTC. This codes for CSARSTFGSSSYEQYF.

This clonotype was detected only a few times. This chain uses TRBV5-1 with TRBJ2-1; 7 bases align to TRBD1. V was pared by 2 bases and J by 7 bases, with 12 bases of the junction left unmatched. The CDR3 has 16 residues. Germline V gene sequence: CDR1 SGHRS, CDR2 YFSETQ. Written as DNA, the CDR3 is TGCGCCAGCAGCTTTACAACGGGACAGTTAGCAAATGAGCAGTTCTTC. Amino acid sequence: CASSFTTGQLANEQFF.